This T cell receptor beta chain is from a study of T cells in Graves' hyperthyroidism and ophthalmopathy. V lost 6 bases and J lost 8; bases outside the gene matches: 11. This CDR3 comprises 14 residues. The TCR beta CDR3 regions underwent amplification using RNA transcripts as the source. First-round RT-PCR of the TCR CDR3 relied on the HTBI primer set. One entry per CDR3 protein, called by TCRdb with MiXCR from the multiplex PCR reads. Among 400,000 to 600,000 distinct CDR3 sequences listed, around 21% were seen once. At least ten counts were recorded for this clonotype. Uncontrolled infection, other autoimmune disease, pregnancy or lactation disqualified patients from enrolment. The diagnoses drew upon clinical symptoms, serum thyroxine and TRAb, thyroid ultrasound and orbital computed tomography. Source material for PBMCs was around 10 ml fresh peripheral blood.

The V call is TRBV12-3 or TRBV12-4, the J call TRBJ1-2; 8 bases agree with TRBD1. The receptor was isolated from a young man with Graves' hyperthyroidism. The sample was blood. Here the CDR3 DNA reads TGTGCCAGCAGGGGGACAGGCCTTGTCAGCGGCTACACCTTC. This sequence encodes CASRGTGLVSGYTF.